This passage covers 4 T cell receptor beta chains from one sample sequenced in a study of T cell responses to AZD1222 COVID-19 vaccine. TCRdb's table, derived via immunoSEQ multiplex PCR, lists solely in-frame clones and lacks some. The repertoire has about 76,000 clones, more than 90% of them found once; the top ten carry approximately 4.2%. The sample in question was peripheral blood, obtained on day 0 of AZD1222 vaccination. These TCRs come from an adult in good health.

The chain has TRBV5-1 and TRBJ1-4; D gene ambiguous. Trimming took off 0 bases at V and 5 bases at J, with 11 bases between the two ends. The V gene's germline CDR1 is SGHRS and CDR2 YFSETQ. The CDR3 contains 15 residues. The CDR3 DNA sequence: TGCGCCAGCAGCTTGGGCCCTTCGGGAAATGAAAAACTGTTTTTT. Its protein is CASSLGPSGNEKLFF.

CDR3 loop: CSVEDPSPKTTDTQYF. The CDR3 DNA reads TGCAGCGTTGAAGATCCATCGCCCAAGACCACAGATACGCAGTATTTT. The chain joins TRBV29-1 to TRBJ2-3; D unclear. Germline V gene sequence: CDR1 SQVTM, CDR2 ANQGSEA. This CDR3 region has 16 residues. The V end lost 0 bases, the J end lost 2 bases, and 15 bases lay between the germline ends.

The V gene is TRBV20-1, the J gene TRBJ2-7; D perhaps matches TRBD1 (8 bases). Trimming stripped 3 bases from V and 3 bases from J, with 18 bases between. In germline, CDR1 is DFQATT, CDR2 SNEGSKA (reference sequence). CDR3 size: 15 residues. Here the CDR3 reads CSASAQGAGDYEQYF. In DNA, the CDR3 is TGCAGTGCTAGTGCGCAGGGGGCGGGGGACTACGAGCAGTACTTC.

Only a few counts were recorded for this clone. This chain connects TRBV3-1 (or the pseudogene TRBV3-2) to TRBJ1-5; D not resolved. Trimming cost V 0 bases and J 4 bases, with 10 bases left between them. CDR3 size: 15 residues. Germline values: CDR1 LGHDT, CDR2 YNNKEL (reference sequence). CDR3 sequence reads: CASSQDLQSNQPQHF. CDR3 nucleotides: TGTGCCAGCAGCCAAGATCTACAGTCTAATCAGCCCCAGCATTTT.